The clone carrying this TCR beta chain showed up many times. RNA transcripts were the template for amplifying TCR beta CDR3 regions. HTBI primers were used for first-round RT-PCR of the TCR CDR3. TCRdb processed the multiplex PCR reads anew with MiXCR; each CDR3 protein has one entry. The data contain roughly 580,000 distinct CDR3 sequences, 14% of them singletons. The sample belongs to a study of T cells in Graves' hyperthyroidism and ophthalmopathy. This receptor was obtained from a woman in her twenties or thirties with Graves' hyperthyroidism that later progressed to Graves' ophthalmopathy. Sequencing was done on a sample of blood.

The CDR3 DNA is TGTGCCAGCACCTCCAACCCAGATACGCAGTATTTT. Its translation is CASTSNPDTQYF. The chain links TRBV7-2 to TRBJ2-3, with D unclear. Trimming shortened V by 7 bases and J by 4 bases, and 9 bases separated the two germline ends. This CDR3 region has 12 residues. Per the germline V gene, CDR1 is SGHTA and CDR2 is FQGNSA.